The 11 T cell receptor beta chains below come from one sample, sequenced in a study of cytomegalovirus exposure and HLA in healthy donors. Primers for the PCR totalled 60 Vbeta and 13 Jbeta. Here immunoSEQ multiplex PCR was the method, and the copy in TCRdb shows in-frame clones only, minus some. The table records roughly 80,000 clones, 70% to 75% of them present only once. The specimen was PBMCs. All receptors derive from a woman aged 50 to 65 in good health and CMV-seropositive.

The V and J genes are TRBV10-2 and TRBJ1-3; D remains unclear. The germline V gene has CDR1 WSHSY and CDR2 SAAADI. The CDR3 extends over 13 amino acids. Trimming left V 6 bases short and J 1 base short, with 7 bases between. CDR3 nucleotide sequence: TGCGCCAGCAGCCAAGCTTCTGGAAACACCATATATTTT. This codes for CASSQASGNTIYF.

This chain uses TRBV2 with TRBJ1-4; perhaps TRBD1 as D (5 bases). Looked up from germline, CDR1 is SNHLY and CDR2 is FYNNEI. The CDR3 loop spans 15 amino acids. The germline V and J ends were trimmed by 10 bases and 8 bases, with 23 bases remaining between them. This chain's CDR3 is CATYPTQGVQEKLFF. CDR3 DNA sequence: TGTGCCACCTATCCGACCCAGGGTGTTCAGGAAAAACTGTTTTTT.

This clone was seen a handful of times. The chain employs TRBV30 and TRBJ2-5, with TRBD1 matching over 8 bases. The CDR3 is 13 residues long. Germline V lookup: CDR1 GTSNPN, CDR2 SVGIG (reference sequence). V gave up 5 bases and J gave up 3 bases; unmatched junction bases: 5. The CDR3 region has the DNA TGTGCCTGGGGGACAGGAAACGAAGAGACCCAGTACTTC. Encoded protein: CAWGTGNEETQYF.

CDR3: CASRPAGAGGEKLFF. The CDR3 DNA is TGTGCCAGCAGGCCCGCAGGGGCCGGTGGTGAAAAACTGTTTTTT. V usage is TRBV28 and J usage is TRBJ1-4, with a weak D call TRBD1 (6 bases). The CDR3 is 15 residues long. With 6 bases removed from V and 7 bases from J, the gap between germline ends came to 18 bases. Germline loops: CDR1 MDHEN, CDR2 SYDVKM.

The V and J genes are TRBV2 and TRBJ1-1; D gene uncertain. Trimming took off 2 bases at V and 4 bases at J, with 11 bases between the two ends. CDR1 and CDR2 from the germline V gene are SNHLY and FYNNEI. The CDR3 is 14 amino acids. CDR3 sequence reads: CASSESRSGTEAFF. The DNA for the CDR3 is TGTGCCAGCAGTGAAAGCAGGTCCGGCACTGAAGCTTTCTTT.

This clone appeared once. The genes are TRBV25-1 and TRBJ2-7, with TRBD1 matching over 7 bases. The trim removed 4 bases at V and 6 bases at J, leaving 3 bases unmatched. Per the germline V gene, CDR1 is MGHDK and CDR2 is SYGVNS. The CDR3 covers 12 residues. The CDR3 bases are TGTGCCAGCAGTGCAGGGGGTGGCGAGCAGTACTTC. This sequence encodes CASSAGGGEQYF.

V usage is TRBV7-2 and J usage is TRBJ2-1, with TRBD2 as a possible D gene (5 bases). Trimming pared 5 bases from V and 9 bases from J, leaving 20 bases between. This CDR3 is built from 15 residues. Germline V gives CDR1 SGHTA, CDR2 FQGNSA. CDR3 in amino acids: CASSKHSRGMGEQFF. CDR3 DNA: TGTGCCAGCAGCAAGCACAGTCGGGGAATGGGTGAGCAGTTCTTC.

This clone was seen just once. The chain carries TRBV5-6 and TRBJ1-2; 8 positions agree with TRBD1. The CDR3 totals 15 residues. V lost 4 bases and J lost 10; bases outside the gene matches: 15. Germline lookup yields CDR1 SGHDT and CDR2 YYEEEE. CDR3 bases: TGTGCCAGCAGCCTAACCCCGGGACAGGCCCGAATCTACACCTTC. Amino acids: CASSLTPGQARIYTF.

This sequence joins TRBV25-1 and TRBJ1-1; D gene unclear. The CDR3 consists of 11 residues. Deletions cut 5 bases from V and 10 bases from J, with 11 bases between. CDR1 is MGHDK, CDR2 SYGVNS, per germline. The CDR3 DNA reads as TGTGCCAGCAGTACCGACTCCGGAGCTTTCTTT. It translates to CASSTDSGAFF. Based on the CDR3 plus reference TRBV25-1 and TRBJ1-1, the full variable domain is EADIYQTPRYLVIGTGKKITLECSQTMGHDKMYWYQQDPGMELHLIHYSYGVNSTEKGDLSSESTVSRIRTEHFPLTLESARPSHTSQYLCASSTDSGAFFGQGTRLTVV.

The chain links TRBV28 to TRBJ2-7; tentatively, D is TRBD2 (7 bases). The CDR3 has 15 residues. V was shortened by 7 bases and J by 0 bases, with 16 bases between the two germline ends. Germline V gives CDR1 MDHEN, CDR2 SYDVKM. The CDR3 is CASTPGGRGSYEQYF. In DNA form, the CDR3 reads TGTGCCAGCACCCCGGGGGGCAGGGGCTCCTACGAGCAGTACTTC.

This chain's CDR3 is CASSLAQAKNQPQHF. The CDR3, as DNA: TGTGCCAGCAGCTTAGCACAGGCCAAAAATCAGCCCCAGCATTTT. The rearrangement joins TRBV7-2 to TRBJ1-5, with D perhaps TRBD1 (5 bases). V lost 0 bases and J 4 bases, leaving 10 bases between the germline ends. Germline CDR1 SGHTA, CDR2 FQGNSA. This CDR3 has 15 residues. Full variable domain (remainder filled in from reference TRBV7-2 and TRBJ1-5): GAGVSQSPSNKVTEKGKDVELRCDPISGHTALYWYRQSLGQGLEFLIYFQGNSAPDKSGLPSDRFSAERTGGSVSTLTIQRTQQEDSAVYLCASSLAQAKNQPQHFGDGTRLSIL.